This T cell receptor beta chain was recovered during a study of neoadjuvant anti-PD-1 for oral cavity cancer. Data came from immunoSEQ multiplex PCR; TCRdb stores just in-frame clones and leaves some out. Of roughly 34,000 clones in the sample, just under 90% are singletons; the top ten hold around 3.2%. The sequence came from a person between 35 and 79 years old with oral cavity squamous cell carcinoma. Sample: PBMCs, taken before nivolumab (anti-PD-1) treatment.

The CDR3 spells CASSIVDSAAGTEAFF. As DNA, the CDR3 is TGTGCCAGTAGTATAGTAGACAGCGCCGCGGGCACTGAAGCTTTCTTT. This chain links TRBV19 with TRBJ1-1; tentatively, D is TRBD1 (5 bases). Between the trimmed V and J ends, which lost 1 base and 4 bases, there was a span of 16 bases. Germline V lookup: CDR1 LNHDA, CDR2 SQIVND (reference sequence). The CDR3 sequence is 16 residues long.